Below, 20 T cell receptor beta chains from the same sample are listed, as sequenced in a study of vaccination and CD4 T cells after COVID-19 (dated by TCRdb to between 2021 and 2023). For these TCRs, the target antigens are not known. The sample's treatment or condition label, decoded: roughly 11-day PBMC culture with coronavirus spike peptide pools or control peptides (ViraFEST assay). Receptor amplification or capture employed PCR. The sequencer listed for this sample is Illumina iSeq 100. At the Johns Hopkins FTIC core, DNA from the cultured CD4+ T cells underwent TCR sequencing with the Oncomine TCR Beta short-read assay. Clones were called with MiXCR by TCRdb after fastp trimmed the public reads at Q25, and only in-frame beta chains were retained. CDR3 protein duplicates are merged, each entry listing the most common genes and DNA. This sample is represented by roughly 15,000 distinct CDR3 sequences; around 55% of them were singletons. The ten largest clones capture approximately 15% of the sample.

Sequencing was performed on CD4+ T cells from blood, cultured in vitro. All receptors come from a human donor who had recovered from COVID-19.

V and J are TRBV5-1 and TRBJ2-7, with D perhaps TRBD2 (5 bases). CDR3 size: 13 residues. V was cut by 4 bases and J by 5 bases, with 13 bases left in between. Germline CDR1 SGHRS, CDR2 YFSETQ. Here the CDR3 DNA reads TGCGCCAGCAGCGCCGGACTGTCCCACGAGCAGTACTTC. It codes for CASSAGLSHEQYF.

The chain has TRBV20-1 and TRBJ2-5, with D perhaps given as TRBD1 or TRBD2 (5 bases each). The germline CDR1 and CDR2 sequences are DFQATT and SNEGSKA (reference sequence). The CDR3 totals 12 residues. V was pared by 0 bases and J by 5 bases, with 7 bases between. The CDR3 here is CSAREGPETQYF. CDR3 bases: TGCAGTGCTAGAGAGGGACCCGAGACCCAGTACTTC.

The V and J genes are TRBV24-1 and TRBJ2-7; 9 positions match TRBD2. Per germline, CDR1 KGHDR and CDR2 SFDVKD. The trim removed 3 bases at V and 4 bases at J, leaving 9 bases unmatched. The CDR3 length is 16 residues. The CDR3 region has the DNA TGTGCCACCAGTGATAATAGCGGGAGCTACCCTTACGAGCAGTACTTC. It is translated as CATSDNSGSYPYEQYF.

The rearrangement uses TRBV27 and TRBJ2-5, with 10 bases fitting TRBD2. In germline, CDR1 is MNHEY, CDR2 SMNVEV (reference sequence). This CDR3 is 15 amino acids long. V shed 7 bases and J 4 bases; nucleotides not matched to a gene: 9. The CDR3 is CASKIAAGGPETQYF. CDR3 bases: TGTGCCAGCAAAATTGCAGCGGGAGGGCCAGAGACCCAGTACTTC.

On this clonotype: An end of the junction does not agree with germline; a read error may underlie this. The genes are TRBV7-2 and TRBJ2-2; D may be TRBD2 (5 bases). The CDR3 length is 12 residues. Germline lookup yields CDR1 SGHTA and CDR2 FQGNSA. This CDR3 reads CASSSYTGELFF. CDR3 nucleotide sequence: TGTGCCAGCAGCTCCTACACCGGGGAGCTATTTTTT.

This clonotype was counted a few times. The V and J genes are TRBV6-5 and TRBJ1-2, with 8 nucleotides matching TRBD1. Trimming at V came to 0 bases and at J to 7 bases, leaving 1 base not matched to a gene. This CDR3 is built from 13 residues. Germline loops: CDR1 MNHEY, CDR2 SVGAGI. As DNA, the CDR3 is TGTGCCAGCAGTTACTCGGACAGGGCTGGCTACACCTTC. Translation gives CASSYSDRAGYTF.

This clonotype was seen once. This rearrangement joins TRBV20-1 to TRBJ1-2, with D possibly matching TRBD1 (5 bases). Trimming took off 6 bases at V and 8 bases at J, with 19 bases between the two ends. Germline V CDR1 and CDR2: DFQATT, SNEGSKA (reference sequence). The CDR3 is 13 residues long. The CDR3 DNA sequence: TGCAGTGCGCCGGGCAGGGATGTGGGGGGCTACACCTTC. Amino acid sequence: CSAPGRDVGGYTF.

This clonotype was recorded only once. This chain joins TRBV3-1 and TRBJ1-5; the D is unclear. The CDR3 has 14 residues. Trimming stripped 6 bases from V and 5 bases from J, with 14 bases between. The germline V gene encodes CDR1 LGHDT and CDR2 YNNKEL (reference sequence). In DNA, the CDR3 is TGTGCCAGCAGTCCCCAGCGGGCCCATCAGCCCCAGCATTTT. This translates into CASSPQRAHQPQHF.

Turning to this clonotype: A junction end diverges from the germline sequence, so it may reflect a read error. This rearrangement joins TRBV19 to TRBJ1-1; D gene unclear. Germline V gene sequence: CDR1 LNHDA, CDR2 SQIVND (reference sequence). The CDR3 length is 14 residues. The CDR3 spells CASSPESQNTEAFF. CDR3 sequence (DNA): TGTGCTAGTAGTCCAGAATCACAGAACACTGAAGCTTTCTTT.

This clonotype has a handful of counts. CDR3 DNA sequence: TGTGCCAGCAGCAGCCCTCGAGTTTTTGAAGCTTTCTTT. Amino acid sequence: CASSSPRVFEAFF. V is TRBV5-4 and J is TRBJ1-1; D gene unclear. The germline V gene encodes CDR1 SGHNT and CDR2 YYREEE (reference sequence). The ends were cut back, 4 bases at V and 7 bases at J, with 14 bases in the middle. The CDR3 sequence is 13 residues long.

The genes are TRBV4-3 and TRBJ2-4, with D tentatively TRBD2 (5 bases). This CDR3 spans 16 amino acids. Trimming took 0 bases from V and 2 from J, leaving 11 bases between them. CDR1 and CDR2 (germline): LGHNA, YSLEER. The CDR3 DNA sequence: TGCGCCAGCAGCCAAGATGGTCGGGGTACCAAAAACATTCAGTACTTC. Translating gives CASSQDGRGTKNIQYF.

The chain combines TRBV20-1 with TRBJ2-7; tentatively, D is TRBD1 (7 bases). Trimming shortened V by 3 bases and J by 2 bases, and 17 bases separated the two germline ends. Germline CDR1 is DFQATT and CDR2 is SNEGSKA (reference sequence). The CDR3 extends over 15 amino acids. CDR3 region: CSAREGASVPYEQYF. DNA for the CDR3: TGCAGTGCTAGGGAGGGGGCTAGTGTCCCCTACGAGCAGTACTTC.

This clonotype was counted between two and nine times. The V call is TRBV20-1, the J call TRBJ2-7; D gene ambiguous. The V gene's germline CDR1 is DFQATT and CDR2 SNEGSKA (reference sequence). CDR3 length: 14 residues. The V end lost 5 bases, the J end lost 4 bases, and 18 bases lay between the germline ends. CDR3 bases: TGCAGTGCTGGAGCGCCCGCGGATCTGTACGAGCAGTACTTC. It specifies CSAGAPADLYEQYF.

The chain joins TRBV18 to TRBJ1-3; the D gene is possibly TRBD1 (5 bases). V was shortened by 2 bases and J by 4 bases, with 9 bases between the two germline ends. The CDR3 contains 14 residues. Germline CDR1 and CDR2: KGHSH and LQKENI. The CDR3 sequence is CASSPGTDGNTIYF. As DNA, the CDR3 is TGTGCCAGCTCACCAGGGACTGACGGAAACACCATATATTTT. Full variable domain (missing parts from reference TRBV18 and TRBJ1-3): NAGVMQNPRHLVRRRGQEARLRCSPMKGHSHVYWYRQLPEEGLKFMVYLQKENIIDESGMPKERFSAEFPKEGPSILRIQQVVRGDSAAYFCASSPGTDGNTIYFGEGSWLTVV.

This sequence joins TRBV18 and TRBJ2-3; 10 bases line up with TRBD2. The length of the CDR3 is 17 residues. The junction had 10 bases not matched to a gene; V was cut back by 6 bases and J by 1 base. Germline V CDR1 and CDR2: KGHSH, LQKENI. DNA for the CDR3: TGTGCCAGCTCTCCGAGGCCAACTAGCGGGGGCACAGATACGCAGTATTTT. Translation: CASSPRPTSGGTDTQYF.

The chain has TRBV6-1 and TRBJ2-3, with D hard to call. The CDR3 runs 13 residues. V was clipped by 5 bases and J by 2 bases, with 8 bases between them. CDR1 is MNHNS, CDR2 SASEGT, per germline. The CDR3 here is CASSTQFTDTQYF. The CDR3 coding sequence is TGTGCCAGCAGTACCCAGTTCACAGATACGCAGTATTTT.

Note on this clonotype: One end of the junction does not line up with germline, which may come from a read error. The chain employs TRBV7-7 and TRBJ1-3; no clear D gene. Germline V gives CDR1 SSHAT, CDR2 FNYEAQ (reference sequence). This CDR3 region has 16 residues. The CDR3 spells CASSPGSPGSGNTIYF. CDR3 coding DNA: TGTGCTAGCAGCCCCGGATCCCCGGGCTCTGGAAACACCATATATTTT.

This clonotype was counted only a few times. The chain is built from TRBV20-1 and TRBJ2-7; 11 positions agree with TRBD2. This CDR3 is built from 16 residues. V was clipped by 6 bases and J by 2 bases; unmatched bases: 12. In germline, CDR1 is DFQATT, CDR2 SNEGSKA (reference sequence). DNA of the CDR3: TGCAGTGCCAAAAGAAGGGGTAGCGGGAGGGCCTACGAGCAGTACTTC. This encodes CSAKRRGSGRAYEQYF.

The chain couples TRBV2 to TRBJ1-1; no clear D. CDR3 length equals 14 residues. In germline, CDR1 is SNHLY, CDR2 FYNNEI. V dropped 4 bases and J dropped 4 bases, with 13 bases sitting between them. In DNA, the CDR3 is TGTGCCAGCAGTGGTGGACTGCGGGGCACTGAAGCTTTCTTT. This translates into CASSGGLRGTEAFF.

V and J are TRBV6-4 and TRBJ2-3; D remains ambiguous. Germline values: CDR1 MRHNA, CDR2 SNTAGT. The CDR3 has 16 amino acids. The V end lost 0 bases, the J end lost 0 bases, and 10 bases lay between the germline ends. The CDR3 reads CASSDSVATSTDTQYF. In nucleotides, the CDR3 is TGTGCCAGCAGTGACTCAGTGGCTACAAGCACAGATACGCAGTATTTT.